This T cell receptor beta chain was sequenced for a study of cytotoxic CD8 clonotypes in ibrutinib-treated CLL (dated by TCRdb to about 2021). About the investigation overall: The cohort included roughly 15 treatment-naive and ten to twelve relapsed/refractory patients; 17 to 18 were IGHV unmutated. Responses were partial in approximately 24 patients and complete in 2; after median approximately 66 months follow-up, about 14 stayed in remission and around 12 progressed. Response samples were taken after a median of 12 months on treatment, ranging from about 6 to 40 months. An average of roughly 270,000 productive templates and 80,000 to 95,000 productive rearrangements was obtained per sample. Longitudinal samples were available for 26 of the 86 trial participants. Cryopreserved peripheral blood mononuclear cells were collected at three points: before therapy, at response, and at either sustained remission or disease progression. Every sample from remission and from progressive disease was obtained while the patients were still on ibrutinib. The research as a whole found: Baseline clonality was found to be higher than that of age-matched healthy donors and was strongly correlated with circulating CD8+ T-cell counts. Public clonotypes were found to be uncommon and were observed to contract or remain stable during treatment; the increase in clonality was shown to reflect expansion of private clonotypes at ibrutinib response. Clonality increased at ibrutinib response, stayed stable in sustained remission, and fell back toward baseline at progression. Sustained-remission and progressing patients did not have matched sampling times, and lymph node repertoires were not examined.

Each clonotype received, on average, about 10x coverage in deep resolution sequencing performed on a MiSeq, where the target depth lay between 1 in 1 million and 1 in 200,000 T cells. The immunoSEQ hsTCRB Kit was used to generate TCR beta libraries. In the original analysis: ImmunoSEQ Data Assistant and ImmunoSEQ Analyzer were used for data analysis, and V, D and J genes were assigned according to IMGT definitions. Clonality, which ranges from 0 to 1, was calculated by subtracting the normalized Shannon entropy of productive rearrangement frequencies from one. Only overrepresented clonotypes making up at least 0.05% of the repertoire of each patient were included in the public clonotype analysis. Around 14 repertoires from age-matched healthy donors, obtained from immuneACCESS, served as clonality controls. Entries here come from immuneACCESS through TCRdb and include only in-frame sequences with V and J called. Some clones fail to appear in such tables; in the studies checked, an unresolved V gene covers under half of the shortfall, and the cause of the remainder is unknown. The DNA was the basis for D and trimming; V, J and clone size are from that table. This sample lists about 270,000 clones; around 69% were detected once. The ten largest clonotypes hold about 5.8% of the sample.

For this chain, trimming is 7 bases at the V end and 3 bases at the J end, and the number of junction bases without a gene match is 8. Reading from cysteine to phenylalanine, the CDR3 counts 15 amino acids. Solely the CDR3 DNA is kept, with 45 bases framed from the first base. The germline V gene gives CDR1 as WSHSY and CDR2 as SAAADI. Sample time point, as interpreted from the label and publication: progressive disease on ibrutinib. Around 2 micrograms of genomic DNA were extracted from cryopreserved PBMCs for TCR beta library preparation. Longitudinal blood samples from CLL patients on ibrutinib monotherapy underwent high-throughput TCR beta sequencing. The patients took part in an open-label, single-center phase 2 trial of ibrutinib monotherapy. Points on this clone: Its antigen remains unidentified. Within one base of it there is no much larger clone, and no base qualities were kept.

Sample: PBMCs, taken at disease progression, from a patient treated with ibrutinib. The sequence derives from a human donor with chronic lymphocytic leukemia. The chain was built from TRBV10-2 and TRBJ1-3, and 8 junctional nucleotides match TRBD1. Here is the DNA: TGCGCCAGCAAGGATTGGACAGGGAGTGGAAACACCATATATTTT. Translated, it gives CASKDWTGSGNTIYF.